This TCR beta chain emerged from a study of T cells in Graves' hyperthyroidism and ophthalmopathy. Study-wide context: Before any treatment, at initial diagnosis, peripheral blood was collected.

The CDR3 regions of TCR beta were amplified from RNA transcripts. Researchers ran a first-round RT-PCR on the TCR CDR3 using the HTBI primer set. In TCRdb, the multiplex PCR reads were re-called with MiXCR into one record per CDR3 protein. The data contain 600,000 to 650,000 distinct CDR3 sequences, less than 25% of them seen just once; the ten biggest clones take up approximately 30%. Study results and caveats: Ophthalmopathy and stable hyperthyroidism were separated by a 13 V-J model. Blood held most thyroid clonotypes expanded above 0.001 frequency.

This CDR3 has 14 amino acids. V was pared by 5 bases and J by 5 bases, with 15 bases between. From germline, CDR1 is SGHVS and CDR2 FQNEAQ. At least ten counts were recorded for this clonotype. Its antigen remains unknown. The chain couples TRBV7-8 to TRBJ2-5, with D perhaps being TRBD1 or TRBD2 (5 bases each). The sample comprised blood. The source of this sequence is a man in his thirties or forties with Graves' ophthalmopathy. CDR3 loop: CASSPRGVAETQYF. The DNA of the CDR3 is TGTGCCAGCAGCCCAAGAGGGGTGGCGGAGACCCAGTACTTC.